This T cell receptor beta chain was sequenced in a study of blood T cell repertoires in COVID-19. Study-level information: The United States, Italy and Spain were the sources of the acute and convalescent COVID-19 samples. PBMCs, B-cell-depleted T cells, or T cells provided the cDNA or gDNA that made up the material.

Germline-derived CDR1 and CDR2 are ENHRY and SYGVKD. The CDR3 loop spans 11 amino acids. With 8 bases removed from V and 1 base from J, the gap between germline ends came to 5 bases. Clones were sequenced by immunoSEQ multiplex PCR, and TCRdb holds only the in-frame ones, with some missing. Of over 110,000 clones listed, about 91% are singletons. The chain employs TRBV10-3 and TRBJ1-1, with D hard to call. Input material: peripheral blood. This TCR was sampled from a human donor in a cohort sampled during active COVID-19. Here the CDR3 DNA reads TGTGCCATCTCCCGGAACACTGAAGCTTTCTTT. Its translation: CAISRNTEAFF.